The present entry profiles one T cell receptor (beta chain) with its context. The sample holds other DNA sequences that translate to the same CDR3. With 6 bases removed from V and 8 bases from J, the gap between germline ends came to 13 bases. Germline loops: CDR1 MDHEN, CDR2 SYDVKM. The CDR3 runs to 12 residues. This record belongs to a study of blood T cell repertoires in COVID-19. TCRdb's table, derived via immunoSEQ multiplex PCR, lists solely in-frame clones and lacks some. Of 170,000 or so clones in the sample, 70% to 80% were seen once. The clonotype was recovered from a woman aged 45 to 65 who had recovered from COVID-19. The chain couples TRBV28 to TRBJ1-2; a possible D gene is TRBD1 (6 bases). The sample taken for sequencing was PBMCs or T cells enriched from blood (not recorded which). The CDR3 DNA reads TGTGCCAGCAGATCAGGGGATTACGGCTACACCTTC. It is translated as CASRSGDYGYTF.